These 25 T cell receptor beta chains originate from one sample sequenced in a study of blood T cell repertoires in COVID-19. The protocol was immunoSEQ multiplex PCR, while the TCRdb copy is restricted to in-frame clones and leaves out a portion. The sample has roughly 120,000 clones, about 86% seen once. The sequencing sample was made of peripheral blood. The source is a woman aged 45-65 years with acute or convalescent COVID-19.

The rearrangement joins TRBV6-5 to TRBJ1-5, with TRBD1 as a possible D gene (5 bases). In germline, CDR1 is MNHEY, CDR2 SVGAGI. The V end lost 2 bases, the J end lost 2 bases, and 7 bases lay between the germline ends. This CDR3 comprises 14 residues. As DNA, the CDR3 is TGTGCCAGCAGTTACGGCAGGGGCAATCAGCCCCAGCATTTT. Amino acid sequence: CASSYGRGNQPQHF.

This chain uses TRBV27 with TRBJ2-3; TRBD2 is a possible D gene (6 bases). The CDR3 is 13 amino acids. The germline V gene has CDR1 MNHEY and CDR2 SMNVEV (reference sequence). V was trimmed by 3 bases and J by 14 bases, leaving 18 bases between them. The CDR3 DNA reads as TGTGCCAGCAGTTTGCCCCGGGACTTTCTGCTGTATTTT. As protein: CASSLPRDFLLYF.

The rearrangement uses TRBV3-1 (or the pseudogene TRBV3-2) and TRBJ2-1; 12 bases line up with TRBD2. The CDR3 totals 19 residues. Per germline, CDR1 LGHDT and CDR2 YNNKEL (reference sequence). V lost 3 bases and J lost 4; bases outside the gene matches: 13. CDR3 sequence (DNA): TGTGCCAGCAGCCAGAATCGGGCTAGCGGGAGGGCATTGTACAATGAGCAGTTCTTC. It encodes CASSQNRASGRALYNEQFF.

This chain links TRBV7-2 with TRBJ1-4; 8 bases are shared with TRBD1. This CDR3 contains 14 residues. J was trimmed by 8 bases and V by 5 bases; bases with no gene match: 7. Germline CDR1 reads SGHTA; CDR2 reads FQGNSA. CDR3 residues: CASSLPDRGEKLFF. The CDR3 region has the DNA TGTGCCAGCAGCCTGCCCGACAGGGGAGAAAAACTGTTTTTT.

V usage is TRBV5-8 and J usage is TRBJ2-1; the D gene is possibly TRBD1 (6 bases). V gave up 2 bases and J gave up 0 bases, with 9 bases separating them. The CDR3 covers 15 residues. CDR1 SGHTS and CDR2 YDEGEE come from the germline V gene. Written as DNA, the CDR3 is TGTGCCAGCAGCTTCGACAGGAGCTCCTACAATGAGCAGTTCTTC. Residues: CASSFDRSSYNEQFF.

The chain couples TRBV6-6 to TRBJ1-1; 7 bases agree with TRBD1. In germline, CDR1 is MNHNY, CDR2 SVGAGI (reference sequence). V shed 7 bases and J 0 bases; nucleotides not matched to a gene: 8. This CDR3 has 15 residues. The DNA of the CDR3 is TGTGCCAGCACCGGGACAGTTCCCCTGAACACTGAAGCTTTCTTT. Its protein is CASTGTVPLNTEAFF.

The chain uses TRBV19 and TRBJ2-2; weak D call: TRBD1 (5 bases). This CDR3 contains 18 residues. Germline V gives CDR1 LNHDA, CDR2 SQIVND (reference sequence). Trimming took 3 bases from V and 8 from J, leaving 25 bases between them. CDR3 coding DNA: TGTGCCAGTAGTATTTGGGGCTTACGCGGAACCCCGAGGGGGGAGCTGTTTTTT. Translating gives CASSIWGLRGTPRGELFF.

The chain carries TRBV5-6 and TRBJ2-3; TRBD2 aligns across 10 bases. Trimming took 4 bases from V and 5 from J; bases not matched to a gene: 10. This CDR3 spans 16 amino acids. Germline CDR1 reads SGHDT; CDR2 reads YYEEEE. The CDR3 loop reads CASSPGDERGGDTQYF. The CDR3 DNA reads TGTGCCAGCAGCCCCGGGGACGAGCGGGGGGGAGATACGCAGTATTTT.

This chain uses TRBV6-5 with TRBJ1-2, with a weak D call TRBD1 (5 bases). The CDR3 extends over 13 amino acids. Germline CDR1 reads MNHEY; CDR2 reads SVGAGI. V lost 7 bases and J lost 4, with 13 bases in between. The CDR3 is CASKTTDLYGYTF. DNA of the CDR3: TGTGCCAGCAAGACGACAGATCTCTATGGCTACACCTTC.

J is TRBJ2-7 and V is TRBV6-1; 11 bases match TRBD2. CDR1 is MNHNS and CDR2 is SASEGT in the germline V gene. The CDR3 has 15 residues. Germline trimming cut 2 bases from V and 2 bases from J; bases unmatched to any gene: 2. CDR3 in amino acids: CASSELAGGAYEQYF. The CDR3 bases are TGTGCCAGCAGTGAACTAGCGGGAGGTGCCTACGAGCAGTACTTC.

The chain combines TRBV9 with TRBJ1-2; 8 bases line up with TRBD1. Trimming took 5 bases from V and 4 from J; bases not matched to a gene: 1. CDR1 is SGDLS, CDR2 YYNGEE, per germline. The CDR3 runs to 12 residues. CDR3 DNA sequence: TGTGCCAGCAGTGGGACAGGCTATGGCTACACCTTC. It yields the protein CASSGTGYGYTF.

The chain carries TRBV7-6 and TRBJ2-7; no definite D call. The germline V and J ends were trimmed by 3 bases and 4 bases, with 4 bases remaining between them. The CDR3 runs to 11 residues. Germline V CDR1 and CDR2: SGHVS, FNYEAQ. The CDR3 coding sequence is TGTGCCAGCAGCTTTAGTTACGAGCAGTACTTC. Protein product: CASSFSYEQYF.

This clone was observed a few times. The chain links TRBV7-9 to TRBJ2-1; a weak D match, TRBD1 (5 bases). Trimming stripped 0 bases from V and 10 bases from J, with 10 bases between. Germline V CDR1 and CDR2: SEHNR, FQNEAQ (reference sequence). The CDR3 length is 13 residues. The CDR3 sequence: CASSLAAGWEQFF. The CDR3 nucleotides are TGTGCCAGCAGCTTAGCCGCAGGGTGGGAGCAGTTCTTC.

In its sample, this clone was seen once. This chain uses TRBV5-4 with TRBJ1-1, with 7 bases aligning to TRBD1. The trim removed 5 bases at V and 4 bases at J, leaving 8 bases unmatched. The germline V gene encodes CDR1 SGHNT and CDR2 YYREEE (reference sequence). The CDR3 has 14 residues. DNA for the CDR3: TGTGCCAGCAGTCAAATTTCAGGGGGCACTGAAGCTTTCTTT. Translated, it gives CASSQISGGTEAFF.

This chain joins TRBV5-6 and TRBJ2-2; tentative D call: TRBD1 (5 bases). The CDR3 is 15 residues long. V was cut by 2 bases and J by 7 bases, with 15 bases left in between. Germline CDR1 reads SGHDT; CDR2 reads YYEEEE. The chain's CDR3 is CASSLYQGDGGELFF. CDR3 DNA: TGTGCCAGCAGCTTATATCAGGGTGACGGCGGGGAGCTGTTTTTT. Full variable domain (missing parts from reference TRBV5-6 and TRBJ2-2): DAGVTQSPTHLIKTRGQQVTLRCSPKSGHDTVSWYQQALGQGPQFIFQYYEEEERQRGNFPDRFSGHQFPNYSSELNVNALLLGDSALYLCASSLYQGDGGELFFGEGSRLTVL.

The V and J genes are TRBV19 and TRBJ2-2; 7 bases fit TRBD2. This CDR3 is 13 amino acids long. Germline-derived CDR1 and CDR2 are LNHDA and SQIVND (reference sequence). Trimming removed 10 bases from V and 0 bases from J; junction bases left unmatched: 2. The DNA of the CDR3 is TGTGCCACCAGCGGGGCGAACACCGGGGAGCTGTTTTTT. Residues: CATSGANTGELFF.

This chain uses TRBV9 with TRBJ2-1; D remains ambiguous. Germline CDR1 SGDLS, CDR2 YYNGEE. The CDR3 is 16 amino acids. The V and J ends lost 0 bases and 0 bases respectively, with 10 bases between them. The CDR3 nucleotides are TGTGCCAGCAGCGTAGATCCGAGAAGCTCCTACAATGAGCAGTTCTTC. Translated, it gives CASSVDPRSSYNEQFF. Based on the CDR3 plus reference TRBV9 and TRBJ2-1, the full variable domain is DSGVTQTPKHLITATGQRVTLRCSPRSGDLSVYWYQQSLDQGLQFLIQYYNGEERAKGNILERFSAQQFPDLHSELNLSSLELGDSALYFCASSVDPRSSYNEQFFGPGTRLTVL.

The chain recombines TRBV2 with TRBJ2-7; TRBD1 aligns across 10 bases. Germline V gene sequence: CDR1 SNHLY, CDR2 FYNNEI. The V segment lost 7 bases and the J segment 5 bases; nucleotides outside the gene matches: 11. The CDR3 sequence is 15 residues long. Here the CDR3 reads CASTRPGQGIHEQYF. CDR3 coding DNA: TGTGCCAGCACCCGCCCGGGACAGGGGATTCACGAGCAGTACTTC.

V and J are TRBV6-5 and TRBJ1-1; 7 bases match TRBD1. Germline V lookup: CDR1 MNHEY, CDR2 SVGAGI. The CDR3 sequence is 14 residues long. Trimming cost V 7 bases and J 3 bases; bases outside gene matches: 8. The CDR3: CASTFGTGDTEAFF. In DNA form, the CDR3 reads TGTGCCAGCACCTTCGGAACAGGGGACACTGAAGCTTTCTTT.

The chain uses TRBV12-3 or TRBV12-4 and TRBJ1-2; D is unresolved. V was cut by 5 bases and J by 4 bases, with 8 bases left in between. This CDR3 contains 12 residues. CDR3 residues: CASSGRIYGYTF. In DNA form, the CDR3 reads TGTGCCAGCAGTGGCAGGATCTATGGCTACACCTTC.

The CDR3 coding sequence is TGTGCCAGCAGCACCGACAAGAACTATGGCTACACCTTC. Protein product: CASSTDKNYGYTF. This chain links TRBV7-9 with TRBJ1-2; D unclear. There are 13 residues in the CDR3. Germline V CDR1 and CDR2: SEHNR, FQNEAQ (reference sequence). Trimming removed 5 bases from V and 2 bases from J, with 9 bases in between.

The V call is TRBV30, the J call TRBJ1-6, with 8 bases fitting TRBD1. CDR1 and CDR2 from the germline V gene are GTSNPN and SVGIG (reference sequence). This CDR3 comprises 15 residues. J lost 8 bases, V lost 5 bases, and 11 bases had no gene match. The chain's CDR3 is CAWDPHRGSHSPLHF. As DNA, the CDR3 is TGTGCCTGGGATCCTCACAGGGGGTCTCATTCACCCCTCCACTTT.

CDR3 in amino acids: CASSWNRARDTQYF. CDR3 nucleotides: TGCGCCAGCAGCTGGAACAGGGCAAGGGATACGCAGTATTTT. This rearrangement joins TRBV5-1 to TRBJ2-3; tentative D call: TRBD1 (6 bases). Germline loops: CDR1 SGHRS, CDR2 YFSETQ. The CDR3 has 14 residues. Trimming took 3 bases from V and 6 from J, leaving 14 bases between them.

V and J are TRBV5-1 and TRBJ2-1, with 9 nucleotides matching TRBD2. CDR1 and CDR2 from the germline V gene are SGHRS and YFSETQ. V lost 4 bases and J lost 0; bases outside the gene matches: 2. The CDR3 length is 15 residues. DNA for the CDR3: TGCGCCAGCAGCATTAGCGGGAGCTCCTACAATGAGCAGTTCTTC. It yields the protein CASSISGSSYNEQFF.

The chain has TRBV27 and TRBJ2-7; tentatively, D is TRBD2 (6 bases). From germline, CDR1 is MNHEY and CDR2 SMNVEV (reference sequence). The length of the CDR3 is 14 residues. V dropped 2 bases and J dropped 6 bases, with 14 bases sitting between them. The CDR3 loop is CASSLMGGRREQYF. For the CDR3, the DNA is TGTGCCAGCAGTTTAATGGGAGGTCGTCGCGAGCAGTACTTC.